This T cell receptor (beta chain) comes out of a study of cytomegalovirus exposure and HLA in healthy donors. Study at large: An earlier analysis identified more than 95 million unique TCR beta sequences in about 180 million T cells. General study results and limits: HLA allele associations emerged for about 18,000 TCR beta sequences in a later analysis, at 0.05 false discovery rate. Researchers reported in a later analysis that common viral pathogens appeared linked to several top clusters.

Germline CDR1 reads SNHLY; CDR2 reads FYNNEI. This CDR3 is built from 14 residues. Primers for the PCR totalled 60 Vbeta and 13 Jbeta. Assay: immunoSEQ multiplex PCR; the TCRdb copy retains only in-frame clones and omits some. The sample includes 70,000 to 100,000 clones. Regarding this clone: The antigen is unknown.

As for the donors, each was a healthy bone marrow donor. The chain couples TRBV2 to TRBJ2-7, with TRBD1 identical over 12 bases. This clonotype originated in a man younger than 35 in good health and CMV-seropositive. The sequenced sample consisted of PBMCs. The CDR3 nucleotides are TGTGGTGGGGATGCGGGACAGGGGGCTAACGAGCAGTACTTC. Its translation: CGGDAGQGANEQYF.